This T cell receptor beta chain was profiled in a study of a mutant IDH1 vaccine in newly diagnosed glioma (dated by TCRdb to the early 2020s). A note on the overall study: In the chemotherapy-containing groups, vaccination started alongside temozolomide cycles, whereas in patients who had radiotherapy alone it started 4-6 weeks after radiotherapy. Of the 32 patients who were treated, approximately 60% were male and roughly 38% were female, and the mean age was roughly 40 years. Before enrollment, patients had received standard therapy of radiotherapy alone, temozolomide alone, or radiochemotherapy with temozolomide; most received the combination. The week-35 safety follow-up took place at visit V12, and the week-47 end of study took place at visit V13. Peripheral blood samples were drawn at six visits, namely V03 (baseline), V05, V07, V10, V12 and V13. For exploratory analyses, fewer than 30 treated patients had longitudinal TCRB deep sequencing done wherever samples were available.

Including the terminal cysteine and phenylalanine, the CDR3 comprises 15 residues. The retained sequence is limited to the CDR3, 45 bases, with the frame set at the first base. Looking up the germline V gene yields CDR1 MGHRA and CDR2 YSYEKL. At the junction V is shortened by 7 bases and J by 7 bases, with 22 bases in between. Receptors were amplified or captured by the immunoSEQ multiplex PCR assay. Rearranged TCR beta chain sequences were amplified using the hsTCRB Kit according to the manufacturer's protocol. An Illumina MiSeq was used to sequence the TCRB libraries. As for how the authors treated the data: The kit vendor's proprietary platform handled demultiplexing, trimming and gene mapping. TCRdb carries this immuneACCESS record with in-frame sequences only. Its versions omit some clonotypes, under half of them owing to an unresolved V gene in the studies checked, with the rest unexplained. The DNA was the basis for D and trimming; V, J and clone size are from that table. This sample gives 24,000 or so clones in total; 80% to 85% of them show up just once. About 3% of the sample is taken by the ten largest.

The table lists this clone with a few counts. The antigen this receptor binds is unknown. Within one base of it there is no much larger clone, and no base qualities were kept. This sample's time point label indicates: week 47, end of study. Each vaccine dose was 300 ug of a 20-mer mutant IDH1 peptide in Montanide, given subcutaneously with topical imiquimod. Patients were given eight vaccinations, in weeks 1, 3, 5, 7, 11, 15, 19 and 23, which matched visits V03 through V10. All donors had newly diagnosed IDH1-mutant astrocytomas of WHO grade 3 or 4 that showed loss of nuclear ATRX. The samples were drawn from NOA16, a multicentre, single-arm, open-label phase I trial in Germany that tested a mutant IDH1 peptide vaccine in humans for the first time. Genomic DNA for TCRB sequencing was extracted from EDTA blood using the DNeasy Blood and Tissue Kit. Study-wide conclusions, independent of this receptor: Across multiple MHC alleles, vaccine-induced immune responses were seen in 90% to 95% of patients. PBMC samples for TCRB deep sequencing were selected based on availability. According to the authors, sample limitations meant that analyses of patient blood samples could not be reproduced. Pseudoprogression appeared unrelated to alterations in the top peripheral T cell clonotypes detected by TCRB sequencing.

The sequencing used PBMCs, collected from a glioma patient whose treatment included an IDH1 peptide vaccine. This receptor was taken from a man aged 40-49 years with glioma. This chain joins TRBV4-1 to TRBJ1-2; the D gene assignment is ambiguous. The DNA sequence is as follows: TGCGCCAGCACCAGCGACCTGGGCTTGAGAGGTGGCTACACCTTC. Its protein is CASTSDLGLRGGYTF.